These 10 T cell receptor beta chains were sequenced from one sample in a study of blood T cell repertoires in COVID-19. Repertoires were generated with immunoSEQ multiplex PCR, while TCRdb's copy carries only in-frame clones and drops some. Of roughly 150,000 clones listed, about 80% are singletons. Material for sequencing was peripheral blood. These receptors were obtained from a man in his fifties or sixties with acute or convalescent COVID-19.

V is TRBV6-5 and J is TRBJ1-3, with TRBD1 as a possible D gene (6 bases). Trimming took 0 bases from V and 0 from J, leaving 6 bases between them. Germline CDR1 MNHEY, CDR2 SVGAGI. The CDR3 runs to 15 residues. Here the CDR3 reads CASSYSGHSGNTIYF. The CDR3, as DNA: TGTGCCAGCAGTTACTCGGGACACTCTGGAAACACCATATATTTT.

This chain joins TRBV5-8 and TRBJ1-6; 9 nucleotides agree with TRBD1. Trimming at V came to 4 bases and at J to 5 bases, leaving 4 bases not matched to a gene. There are 15 residues in the CDR3. Germline-derived CDR1 and CDR2 are SGHTS and YDEGEE. CDR3 coding DNA: TGTGCCAGCAGCCACCGGGACAGGGATAATTCACCCCTCCACTTT. This gives the protein CASSHRDRDNSPLHF. Combining the CDR3 with reference TRBV5-8 and TRBJ1-6 gives the whole variable domain EAGVTQSPTHLIKTRGQQATLRCSPISGHTSVYWYQQALGLGLQFLLWYDEGEERNRGNFPPRFSGRQFPNYSSELNVNALELEDSALYLCASSHRDRDNSPLHFGNGTRLTVT.

This chain links TRBV7-2 with TRBJ2-3; 9 bases are shared with TRBD2. Germline values: CDR1 SGHTA, CDR2 FQGNSA. The CDR3 is 15 residues long. V was pared by 4 bases and J by 2 bases, with 4 bases of the junction left unmatched. This CDR3 reads CASSYSGSPTDTQYF. CDR3 sequence (DNA): TGTGCCAGCAGCTATAGCGGGAGTCCCACAGATACGCAGTATTTT.

The genes are TRBV30 and TRBJ1-2; D remains ambiguous. This CDR3 has 11 residues. CDR1 is GTSNPN, CDR2 SVGIG, per germline (reference sequence). The V and J ends lost 5 bases and 2 bases respectively, with 6 bases between them. CDR3 region: CAWGSNYGYTF. The CDR3, as DNA: TGTGCCTGGGGGTCGAACTATGGCTACACCTTC.

With regard to this clone: In the same sample, other DNA sequences code for this CDR3. This sequence joins TRBV7-2 and TRBJ2-7; 8 positions agree with TRBD1. The V and J ends lost 5 bases and 3 bases, in that order; junction bases with no gene match: 3. This CDR3 contains 13 residues. The germline gives CDR1 SGHTA, CDR2 FQGNSA. Here the CDR3 DNA reads TGTGCCAGCAGCGCTGACAGGGGCTACGAGCAGTACTTC. Protein: CASSADRGYEQYF.

The chain has TRBV30 and TRBJ1-1; 9 nucleotides agree with TRBD1. Germline CDR1 is GTSNPN and CDR2 is SVGIG (reference sequence). The CDR3 extends over 14 amino acids. V lost 5 bases, J lost 5 bases, and 9 bases stayed unmatched. The CDR3 coding sequence is TGTGCCTGGCGCTGGACAGGGGTTCGTACTGAAGCTTTCTTT. Its translation is CAWRWTGVRTEAFF.

This rearrangement joins TRBV10-3 to TRBJ2-5, with D possibly TRBD1 on 5 matching bases. The CDR3 is made up of 13 amino acids. The germline V gene has CDR1 ENHRY and CDR2 SYGVKD. The V end lost 0 bases, the J end lost 4 bases, and 6 bases lay between the germline ends. Here the CDR3 DNA reads TGTGCCATCAGTGAGTCAGGGGTAGAGACCCAGTACTTC. It codes for CAISESGVETQYF.

A remark on this clone: The sample carries other DNA sequences with the same CDR3. The V gene is TRBV7-2, the J gene TRBJ1-5, with D possibly TRBD1 on 6 matching bases. V was cut by 3 bases and J by 2 bases, with 8 bases left in between. Germline CDR1 reads SGHTA; CDR2 reads FQGNSA. The CDR3 has 14 residues. The CDR3 DNA reads as TGTGCCAGCAGCTTGGCAGGGGGCAATCAGCCCCAGCATTTT. Residues: CASSLAGGNQPQHF.

V and J are TRBV5-5 and TRBJ2-5; 14 bases fit TRBD2. CDR3 length: 16 amino acids. Germline CDR1 reads SGHKS; CDR2 reads YYEKEE (reference sequence). Trimming cost V 4 bases and J 1 base; bases outside gene matches: 3. The CDR3 loop is CASSAGLAGGQETQYF. The CDR3 DNA sequence: TGTGCCAGCAGCGCCGGACTAGCGGGAGGCCAAGAGACCCAGTACTTC. The full variable domain, its missing parts supplied by reference TRBV5-5 and TRBJ2-5, is DAGVTQSPTHLIKTRGQQVTLRCSPISGHKSVSWYQQVLGQGPQFIFQYYEKEERGRGNFPDRFSARQFPNYSSELNVNALLLGDSALYLCASSAGLAGGQETQYFGPGTRLLVL.

This clone occurred once. This rearrangement joins TRBV7-9 to TRBJ1-1; tentatively, D is TRBD1 (6 bases). This CDR3 is built from 14 residues. Trimming took 2 bases from V and 1 from J, leaving 8 bases between them. The germline CDR1 and CDR2 sequences are SEHNR and FQNEAQ (reference sequence). CDR3 protein: CASSLQTGNTEAFF. In DNA form, the CDR3 reads TGTGCCAGCAGCTTACAGACAGGGAACACTGAAGCTTTCTTT.